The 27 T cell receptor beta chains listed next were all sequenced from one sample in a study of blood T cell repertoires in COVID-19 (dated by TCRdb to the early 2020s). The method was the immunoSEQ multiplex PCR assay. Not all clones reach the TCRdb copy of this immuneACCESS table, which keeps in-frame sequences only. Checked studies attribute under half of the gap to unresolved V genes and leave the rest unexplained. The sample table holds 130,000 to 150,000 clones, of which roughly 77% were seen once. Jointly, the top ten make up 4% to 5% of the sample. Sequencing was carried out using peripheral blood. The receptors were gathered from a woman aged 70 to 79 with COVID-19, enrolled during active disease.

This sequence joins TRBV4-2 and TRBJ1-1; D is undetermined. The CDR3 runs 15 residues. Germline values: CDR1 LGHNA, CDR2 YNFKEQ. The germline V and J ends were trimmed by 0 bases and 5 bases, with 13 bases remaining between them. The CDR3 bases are TGTGCCAGCAGCCAAGATCTTATAGGGAGGACTGAAGCTTTCTTT. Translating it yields CASSQDLIGRTEAFF.

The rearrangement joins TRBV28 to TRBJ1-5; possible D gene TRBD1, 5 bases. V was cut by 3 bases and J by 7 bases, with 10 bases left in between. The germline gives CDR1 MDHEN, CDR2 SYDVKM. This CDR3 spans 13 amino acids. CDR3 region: CASSLGGIQPQHF. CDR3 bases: TGTGCCAGCAGTTTGGGGGGAATCCAGCCCCAGCATTTT. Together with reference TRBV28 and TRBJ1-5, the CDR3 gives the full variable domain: DVKVTQSSRYLVKRTGEKVFLECVQDMDHENMFWYRQDPGLGLRLIYFSYDVKMKEKGDIPEGYSVSREKKERFSLILESASTNQTSMYLCASSLGGIQPQHFGDGTRLSIL.

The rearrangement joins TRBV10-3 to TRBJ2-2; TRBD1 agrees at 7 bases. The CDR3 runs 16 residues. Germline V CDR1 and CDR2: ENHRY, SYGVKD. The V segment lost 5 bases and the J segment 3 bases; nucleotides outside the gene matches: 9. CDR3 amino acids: CAISPTGDLDTGELFF. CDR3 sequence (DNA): TGTGCCATCAGTCCTACAGGGGACCTCGACACCGGGGAGCTGTTTTTT.

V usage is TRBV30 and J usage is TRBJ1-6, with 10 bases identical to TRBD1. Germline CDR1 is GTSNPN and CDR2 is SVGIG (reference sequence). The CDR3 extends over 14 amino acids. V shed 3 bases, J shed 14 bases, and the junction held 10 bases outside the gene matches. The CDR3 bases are TGTGCCTGGAGAGGCGGGACAGGGGTCTTGGCCCTCCACTTT. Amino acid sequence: CAWRGGTGVLALHF.

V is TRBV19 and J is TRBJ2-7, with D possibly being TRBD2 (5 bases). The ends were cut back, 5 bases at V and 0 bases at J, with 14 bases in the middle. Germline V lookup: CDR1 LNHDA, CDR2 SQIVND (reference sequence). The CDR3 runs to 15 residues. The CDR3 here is CASSPRTGISYEQYF. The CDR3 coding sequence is TGTGCCAGTAGTCCTCGGACTGGAATCTCCTACGAGCAGTACTTC.

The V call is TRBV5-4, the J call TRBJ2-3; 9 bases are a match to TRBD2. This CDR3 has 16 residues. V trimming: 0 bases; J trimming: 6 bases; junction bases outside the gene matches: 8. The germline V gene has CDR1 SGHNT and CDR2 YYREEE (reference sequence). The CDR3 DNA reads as TGTGCCAGCAGCTTGGGGCTTAGCGGGGGCCGGGATACGCAGTATTTT. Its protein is CASSLGLSGGRDTQYF.

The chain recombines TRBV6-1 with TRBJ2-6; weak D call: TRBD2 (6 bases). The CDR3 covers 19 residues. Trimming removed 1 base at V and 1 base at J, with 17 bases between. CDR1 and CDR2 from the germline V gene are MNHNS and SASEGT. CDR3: CASSEGKGGFLSGANVLTF. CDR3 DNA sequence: TGTGCCAGCAGTGAAGGAAAAGGAGGGTTCTTATCTGGGGCCAACGTCCTGACTTTC.

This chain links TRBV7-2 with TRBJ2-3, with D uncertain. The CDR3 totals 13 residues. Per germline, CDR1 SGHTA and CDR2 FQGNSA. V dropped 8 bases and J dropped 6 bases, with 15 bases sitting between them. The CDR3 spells CASALGYGDTQYF. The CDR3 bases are TGTGCCAGCGCCCTCGGGTACGGGGATACGCAGTATTTT. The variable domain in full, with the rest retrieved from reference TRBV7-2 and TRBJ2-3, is GAGVSQSPSNKVTEKGKDVELRCDPISGHTALYWYRQSLGQGLEFLIYFQGNSAPDKSGLPSDRFSAERTGGSVSTLTIQRTQQEDSAVYLCASALGYGDTQYFGPGTRLTVL.

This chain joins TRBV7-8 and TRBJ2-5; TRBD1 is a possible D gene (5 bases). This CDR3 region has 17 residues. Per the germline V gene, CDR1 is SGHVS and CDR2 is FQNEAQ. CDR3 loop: CVIGASPISPMVETQYF. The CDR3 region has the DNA TGTGTCATAGGGGCATCCCCAATTAGCCCGATGGTAGAGACCCAGTACTTC.

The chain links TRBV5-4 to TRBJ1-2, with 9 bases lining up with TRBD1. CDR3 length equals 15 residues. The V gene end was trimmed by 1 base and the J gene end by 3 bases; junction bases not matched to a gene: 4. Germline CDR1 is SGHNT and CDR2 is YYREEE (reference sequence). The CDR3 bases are TGTGCCAGCAGCTTGCATACAGGGGGCGACTATGGCTACACCTTC. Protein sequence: CASSLHTGGDYGYTF. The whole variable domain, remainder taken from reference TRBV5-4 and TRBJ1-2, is ETGVTQSPTHLIKTRGQQVTLRCSSQSGHNTVSWYQQALGQGPQFIFQYYREEENGRGNFPPRFSGLQFPNYSSELNVNALELDDSALYLCASSLHTGGDYGYTFGSGTRLTVV.

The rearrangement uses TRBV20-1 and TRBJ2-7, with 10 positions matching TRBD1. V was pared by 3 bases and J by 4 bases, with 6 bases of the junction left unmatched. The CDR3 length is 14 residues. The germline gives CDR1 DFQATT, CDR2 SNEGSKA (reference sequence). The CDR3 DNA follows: TGCAGTGCTAGTCATCGGGACAGGGGTTACGAGCAGTACTTC. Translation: CSASHRDRGYEQYF.

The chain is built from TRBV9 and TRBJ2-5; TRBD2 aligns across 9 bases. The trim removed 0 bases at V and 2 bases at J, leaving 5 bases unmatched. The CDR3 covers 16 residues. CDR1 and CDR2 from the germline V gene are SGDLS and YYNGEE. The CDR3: CASSVDSGGRQETQYF. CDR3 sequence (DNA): TGTGCCAGCAGCGTAGACAGCGGGGGGCGGCAAGAGACCCAGTACTTC.

The DNA of the CDR3 is TGTGCCAGCAGCTTAGCCTTATTCTCGGGAAACACCATATATTTT. This gives the protein CASSLALFSGNTIYF. The J gene is TRBJ1-3, the V gene TRBV13; D is unresolved. Trimming stripped 1 base from V and 4 bases from J, with 11 bases between. The CDR3 length is 15 residues. CDR1 and CDR2 from the germline V gene are PRHDT and FYEKMQ (reference sequence).

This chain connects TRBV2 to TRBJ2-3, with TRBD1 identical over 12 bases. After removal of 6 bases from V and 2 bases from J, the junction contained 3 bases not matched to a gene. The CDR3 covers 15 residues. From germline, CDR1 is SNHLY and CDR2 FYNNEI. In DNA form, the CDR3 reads TGTGCCAGCAGGGGACAGGGGGCGCCCACAGATACGCAGTATTTT. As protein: CASRGQGAPTDTQYF.

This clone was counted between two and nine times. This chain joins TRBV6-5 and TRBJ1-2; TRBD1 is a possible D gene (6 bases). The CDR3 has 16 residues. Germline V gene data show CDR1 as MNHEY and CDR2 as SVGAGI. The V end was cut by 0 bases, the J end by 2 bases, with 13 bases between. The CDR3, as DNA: TGTGCCAGCAGTTACTCCCTTTTGGGGGCCAACTATGGCTACACCTTC. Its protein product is CASSYSLLGANYGYTF.

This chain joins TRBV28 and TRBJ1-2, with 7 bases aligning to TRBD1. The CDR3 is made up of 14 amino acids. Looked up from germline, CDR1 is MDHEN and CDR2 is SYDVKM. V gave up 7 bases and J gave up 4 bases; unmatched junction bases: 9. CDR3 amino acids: CASTKGGESYGYTF. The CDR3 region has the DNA TGTGCCAGCACGAAAGGGGGCGAGAGCTATGGCTACACCTTC.

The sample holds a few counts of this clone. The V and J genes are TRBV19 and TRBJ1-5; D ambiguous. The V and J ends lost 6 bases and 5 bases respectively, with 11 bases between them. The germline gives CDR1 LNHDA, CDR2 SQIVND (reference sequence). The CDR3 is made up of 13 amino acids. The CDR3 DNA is TGTGCCAGTAGCCAATCGGGGTATCAGCCCCAGCATTTT. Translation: CASSQSGYQPQHF.

CDR3 bases: TGCGCCAGCAGCCTTCTAGCGGGGGGGCCGGATGAGCAGTTCTTC. Encoded protein: CASSLLAGGPDEQFF. This chain connects TRBV4-3 to TRBJ2-1; 12 bases line up with TRBD2. Per the germline V gene, CDR1 is LGHNA and CDR2 is YSLEER. This CDR3 is built from 15 residues. Germline trimming cut 4 bases from V and 8 bases from J; bases unmatched to any gene: 6.

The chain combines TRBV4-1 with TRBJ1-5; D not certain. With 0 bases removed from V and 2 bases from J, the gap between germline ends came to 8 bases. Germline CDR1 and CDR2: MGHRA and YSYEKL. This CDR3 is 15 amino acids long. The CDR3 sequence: CASSQDPAGNQPQHF. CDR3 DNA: TGCGCCAGCAGCCAAGACCCGGCGGGCAATCAGCCCCAGCATTTT.

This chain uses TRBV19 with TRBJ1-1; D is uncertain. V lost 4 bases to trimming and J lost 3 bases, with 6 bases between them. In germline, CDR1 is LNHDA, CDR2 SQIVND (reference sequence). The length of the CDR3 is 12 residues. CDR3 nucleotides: TGTGCCAGTAGTACAGGTTACACTGAAGCTTTCTTT. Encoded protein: CASSTGYTEAFF.

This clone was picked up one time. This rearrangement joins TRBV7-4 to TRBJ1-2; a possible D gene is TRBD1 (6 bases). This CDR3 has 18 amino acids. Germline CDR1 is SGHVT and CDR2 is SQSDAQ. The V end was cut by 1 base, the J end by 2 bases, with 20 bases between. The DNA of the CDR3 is TGTGCCAGCAGCTTAGGTGAGAGGCTACAGGGCGGGAACTATGGCTACACCTTC. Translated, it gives CASSLGERLQGGNYGYTF.

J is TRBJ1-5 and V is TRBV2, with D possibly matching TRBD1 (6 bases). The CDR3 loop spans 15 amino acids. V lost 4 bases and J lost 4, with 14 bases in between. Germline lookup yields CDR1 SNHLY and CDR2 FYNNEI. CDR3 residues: CASSVVQGPNQPQHF. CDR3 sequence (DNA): TGTGCCAGCAGTGTAGTACAGGGTCCTAATCAGCCCCAGCATTTT.

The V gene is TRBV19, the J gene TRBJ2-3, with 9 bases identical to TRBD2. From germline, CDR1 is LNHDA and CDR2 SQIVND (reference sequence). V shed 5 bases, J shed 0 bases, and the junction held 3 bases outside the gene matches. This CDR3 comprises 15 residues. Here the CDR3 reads CASSAGGPSTDTQYF. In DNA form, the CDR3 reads TGTGCCAGTAGTGCGGGGGGGCCGAGCACAGATACGCAGTATTTT.

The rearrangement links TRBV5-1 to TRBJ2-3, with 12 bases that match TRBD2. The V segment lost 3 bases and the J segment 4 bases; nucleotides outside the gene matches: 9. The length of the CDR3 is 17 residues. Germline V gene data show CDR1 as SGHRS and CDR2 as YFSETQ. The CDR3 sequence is CASSSQPSSGGADTQYF. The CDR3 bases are TGCGCCAGCAGCTCCCAACCCTCTAGCGGGGGGGCAGATACGCAGTATTTT.

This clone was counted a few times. The CDR3 loop reads CASSRGDPGETQYF. DNA of the CDR3: TGTGCCAGCAGCCGCGGGGACCCCGGGGAGACCCAGTACTTC. V gene TRBV11-1 combines with J gene TRBJ2-5; D is perhaps TRBD2 (6 bases). The CDR3 is 14 residues long. Germline V lookup: CDR1 SGHAT, CDR2 FQDESV (reference sequence). V was trimmed by 5 bases and J by 5 bases, leaving 15 bases between them.

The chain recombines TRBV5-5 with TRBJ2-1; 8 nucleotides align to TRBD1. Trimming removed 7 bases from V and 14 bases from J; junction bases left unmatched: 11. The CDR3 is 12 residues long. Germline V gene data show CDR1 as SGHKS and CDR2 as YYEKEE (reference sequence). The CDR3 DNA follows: TGTGCCAGCGGGACTCGGACAGGGTCGGAGTTCTTC. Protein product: CASGTRTGSEFF.

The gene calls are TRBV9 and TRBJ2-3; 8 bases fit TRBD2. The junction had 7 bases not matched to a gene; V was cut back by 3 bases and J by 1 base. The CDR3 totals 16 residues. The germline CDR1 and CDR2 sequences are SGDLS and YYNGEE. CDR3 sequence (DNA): TGTGCCAGCAGCGACCCGGGGGGGAGGGGCACAGATACGCAGTATTTT. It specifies CASSDPGGRGTDTQYF.